Listed below are T cell receptor beta chains from one sample, sequenced in a study of blood T cell repertoires in COVID-19. Data came from immunoSEQ multiplex PCR; TCRdb stores just in-frame clones and leaves some out. The data contain a few hundred thousand clones, about nine tenths of them singletons. Sequencing was carried out using peripheral blood. The source of these receptors is a woman under 40 with COVID-19, enrolled during active disease. The CDR3 runs from the conserved cysteine through the conserved F or W. D genes are given only for firm matches. Clone size is stated in some rows and not others, as once, few, many or a class when expanded.

v_gene: TRBV29-1
d_gene: .
j_gene: TRBJ1-1
abundance: .
CDR3aa: CSADASGPAFF
CDR3nt: TGCAGCGCCGATGCGAGCGGTCCTGCTTTCTTT

v_gene: TRBV18
d_gene: TRBD1
j_gene: TRBJ1-1
abundance: few
CDR3aa: CASSPARRGPTEAFF
CDR3nt: TGTGCCAGCTCACCGGCCCGCAGGGGGCCGACTGAAGCTTTCTTT

v_gene: TRBV14
d_gene: .
j_gene: TRBJ1-1
abundance: .
CDR3aa: CASSQDPGDGLYSNTEAFF
CDR3nt: TGTGCCAGCAGCCAAGATCCGGGGGACGGATTATATTCCAACACTGAAGCTTTCTTT

v_gene: TRBV14
d_gene: .
j_gene: TRBJ1-2
abundance: .
CDR3aa: CASSQDSVRVYTF
CDR3nt: TGTGCCAGCAGCCAGGATAGTGTCAGGGTCTACACCTTC

v_gene: TRBV6-5
d_gene: TRBD1
j_gene: TRBJ2-7
abundance: .
CDR3aa: CATSRQGSYEQYF
CDR3nt: TGTGCCACTTCACGACAGGGTTCATACGAGCAGTACTTC

v_gene: TRBV19
d_gene: .
j_gene: TRBJ1-4
abundance: .
CDR3aa: CASRKGQTNEKLFF
CDR3nt: TGTGCCAGTAGGAAGGGACAAACTAATGAAAAACTGTTTTTT

v_gene: TRBV18
d_gene: .
j_gene: TRBJ1-2
abundance: .
CDR3aa: CASSPPLQASLGINYGYTF
CDR3nt: TGTGCCAGCTCACCGCCGTTACAGGCCAGTTTGGGGATCAACTATGGCTACACCTTC

v_gene: TRBV6-5
d_gene: .
j_gene: TRBJ1-1
abundance: once
CDR3aa: CASSPIRGNTEAFF
CDR3nt: TGTGCCAGCAGTCCCATCAGGGGGAACACTGAAGCTTTCTTT

v_gene: TRBV19
d_gene: .
j_gene: TRBJ1-6
abundance: .
CDR3aa: CASTTANSPLHF
CDR3nt: TGTGCCAGTACGACAGCTAATTCACCCCTCCACTTT

v_gene: TRBV12-3/TRBV12-4
d_gene: .
j_gene: TRBJ1-2
abundance: .
CDR3aa: CASSLKQSYGYTF
CDR3nt: TGTGCCAGCAGTTTAAAACAGTCTTATGGCTACACCTTC

v_gene: TRBV11-2
d_gene: .
j_gene: TRBJ2-2
abundance: once
CDR3aa: CASSLVRPGELFF
CDR3nt: TGTGCCAGCAGCTTAGTCCGTCCCGGGGAGCTGTTTTTT

v_gene: TRBV5-1
d_gene: .
j_gene: TRBJ1-1
abundance: .
CDR3aa: CASSQLDRNTEAFF
CDR3nt: TGCGCCAGCAGCCAATTAGACAGGAACACTGAAGCTTTCTTT

v_gene: TRBV10-3
d_gene: .
j_gene: TRBJ2-1
abundance: .
CDR3aa: CAISVTGWGNEQFF
CDR3nt: TGTGCCATCAGTGTTACAGGTTGGGGTAATGAGCAGTTCTTC

v_gene: TRBV10-3
d_gene: .
j_gene: TRBJ1-1
abundance: once
CDR3aa: CAISLTATNTEAFF
CDR3nt: TGTGCCATCAGTCTGACAGCGACGAACACTGAAGCTTTCTTT

v_gene: TRBV9
d_gene: .
j_gene: TRBJ1-1
abundance: .
CDR3aa: CASSVGRMNTEAFF
CDR3nt: TGTGCCAGCAGCGTAGGGCGGATGAACACTGAAGCTTTCTTT

v_gene: TRBV6-5
d_gene: .
j_gene: TRBJ2-7
abundance: .
CDR3aa: CASSYIFGYEQYF
CDR3nt: TGTGCCAGCAGTTATATCTTCGGTTACGAGCAGTACTTC

v_gene: TRBV29-1
d_gene: .
j_gene: TRBJ2-7
abundance: .
CDR3aa: CSVTGTTSEQYF
CDR3nt: TGCAGCGTCACCGGGACAACCTCCGAGCAGTACTTC

v_gene: TRBV5-1
d_gene: .
j_gene: TRBJ2-2
abundance: .
CDR3aa: CASSLTDQAGELFF
CDR3nt: TGCGCCAGCAGCTTGACAGACCAGGCCGGGGAGCTGTTTTTT

v_gene: TRBV2
d_gene: .
j_gene: TRBJ1-4
abundance: .
CDR3aa: CASSDRIRRGEKLFF
CDR3nt: TGTGCCAGCAGTGACAGGATCCGCCGGGGTGAAAAACTGTTTTTT

v_gene: TRBV4-1
d_gene: .
j_gene: TRBJ1-5
abundance: .
CDR3aa: CASSQWDWDNQPQHF
CDR3nt: TGCGCCAGCAGCCAATGGGACTGGGACAATCAGCCCCAGCATTTT